The T cell receptor (beta chain) under discussion was sequenced for a study of blood T cells in healthy people across ages. A note on this clonotype: The antigen is not known.

This CDR3 has 11 residues. Study outcomes and limitations: Age showed a roughly linear inverse relationship with TCR beta diversity per million T cells. TCR beta diversity tracked closely with naive T cell percentage.

Then a second PCR, running about 6 to 11 cycles, was carried out with a sample-barcoded 5' primer and a J-beta primer mix. Every cDNA was tagged by a template-switch adaptor with 12 random nucleotides. TCRdb ran MiXCR on the 5' RACE reads and lists one entry per CDR3 protein. The sample lists about 640,000 distinct CDR3 sequences, about 54% occurring once. The specimen sequenced was blood. This clonotype originated in a man between 60 and 70 years old in good health. This sequence joins TRBV12-3 or TRBV12-4 and TRBJ2-7; a weak D match, TRBD1 (5 bases). The J call is in doubt because the DNA end fits TRBJ2-5 better. The CDR3 loop is CASSRGVTQYF. CDR3 in DNA: TGTGCCAGCAGTAGGGGTGTGACCCAGTACTTC.